The 2 T cell receptor beta chains below come from one sample, sequenced in a study of cytomegalovirus exposure and HLA in healthy donors. Libraries were prepared by immunoSEQ multiplex PCR; TCRdb keeps only in-frame clonotypes and omits some of them. The sample lists around 71,000 clones, approximately 94% occurring once. Sequenced material: PBMCs. The source is a man aged 18 to 29 in good health and CMV-seropositive.

The chain carries TRBV6-1 and TRBJ2-7; 11 bases fit TRBD1. CDR3 length equals 15 residues. Trimming removed 4 bases from V and 5 bases from J; junction bases left unmatched: 7. The germline CDR1 and CDR2 sequences are MNHNS and SASEGT. This chain's CDR3 is CASSGEWTGGNEQYF. In DNA, the CDR3 is TGTGCCAGCAGTGGGGAATGGACAGGGGGCAACGAGCAGTACTTC.

This chain joins TRBV28 and TRBJ2-7; no reliable D call. This CDR3 is 11 amino acids long. Germline values: CDR1 MDHEN, CDR2 SYDVKM. V shed 6 bases and J shed 7 bases, with 10 bases lying between them. The CDR3 reads CASRHSKEQYF. CDR3 DNA sequence: TGTGCCAGCAGACATTCCAAAGAGCAGTACTTC.